The sequence of this TCR beta chain was determined in a study of tumor and adjacent non-tumor tissue in lung cancer. No cell sorting was done before RNA was extracted from the tissue. This non-tumor lung sample came from over 3 cm beyond the tumor edge. The CDR3 is 13 amino acids. CDR1 SGHDT and CDR2 YYEEEE come from the germline V gene. General study results and limits: Normal lung showed higher cumulative top 100 clone frequency than tumor. Patients with more diverse tumor TCRs had worse survival.

The library came from three nested PCR rounds adapted from ARM-PCR protocols. TCRdb used MiXCR to reprocess the multiplex PCR reads, holding one entry per CDR3 protein. Of 60,000 or so distinct CDR3 sequences in the sample, around 61% were seen once. With respect to this clonotype: Its matching antigen is unknown. One end of the junction is discordant with germline, which a read error may explain.

The chain combines TRBV5-6 with TRBJ2-4; no firm D call. Sequencing was done on a sample of distant non-tumor lung tissue. This clonotype was sampled from a man aged 70 or older with non-small cell lung cancer. CDR3 bases: TGTGCCAGCAGCAGCCAAAGGAAAAACACTCAGTGCTTC. Its translation: CASSSQRKNTQCF.